A selection of T cell receptor beta chains follows, all from one sample in a study of blood T cell repertoires in COVID-19. The data were produced by immunoSEQ multiplex PCR, yet TCRdb's version contains in-frame clones alone and is incomplete. Of 300,000 to 450,000 clones listed, around 87% are singletons. Source material: peripheral blood. All receptors come from a young woman with COVID-19, enrolled during active disease. The CDR3 runs from the conserved cysteine through the conserved F or W. The D gene is left open where the match is weak. Where a row states a size, it is once, few, many or the class of an expanded clone; other rows omit it.

d_gene	v_gene	abundance	j_gene	CDR3nt	CDR3aa
-	TRBV27	few	TRBJ1-3	TGTGCCAGCAGAGCGGGGGGGCGCGGAAACACCATATATTTT	CASRAGGRGNTIYF
TRBD1	TRBV3-1/TRBV3-2	once	TRBJ1-2	TGTGCCAGCAGCCAAAACAGGGGTGGCAGCTATGGCTACACCTTC	CASSQNRGGSYGYTF
-	TRBV2	-	TRBJ2-5	TGTGCCAGCAGTGCTCCCGGGATGGTTCAAGAGACCCAGTACTTC	CASSAPGMVQETQYF
TRBD2	TRBV2	-	TRBJ2-2	TGTGCCAGCAGGTCGAGCGGGGTGGGTACCGGGGAGCTGTTTTTT	CASRSSGVGTGELFF
-	TRBV7-3	once	TRBJ2-2	TGTGCCAGCAGCTTAAGGGCTACCACCGGGGAGCTGTTTTTT	CASSLRATTGELFF
-	TRBV10-3	once	TRBJ2-3	TGTGCCATCAGTGTAGGGCAGGGGCCACATACGCAGTATTTT	CAISVGQGPHTQYF
TRBD1	TRBV5-6	-	TRBJ1-2	TGTGCCAGCAGCTTTTTTCAGGGGGGCGCAAATGGCTACACCTTC	CASSFFQGGANGYTF
TRBD1	TRBV5-8	once	TRBJ2-7	TGTGCCAGCAGCCTTAGGGGACAGAGGACATACGAGCAGTACTTC	CASSLRGQRTYEQYF
TRBD1	TRBV5-1	-	TRBJ2-1	TGCGCCAGCAGCCCGTTAGGTATTCCGGGACAGGGAGGGAATGAGCAGTTCTTC	CASSPLGIPGQGGNEQFF
TRBD2	TRBV28	few	TRBJ2-7	TGTGCCAGCAGTCGGCTGGGGGGACTAGCGGGAAGCGAGCAGTACTTC	CASSRLGGLAGSEQYF
-	TRBV27	-	TRBJ1-3	TGTGCCAGCAGTTCACTAGGGGGTTCTAACTCTGGAAACACCATATATTTT	CASSSLGGSNSGNTIYF
TRBD2	TRBV6-5	-	TRBJ2-7	TGTGCCAGCAGTCTCCTAGCGGGCAGCTCCTACGAGCAGTACTTC	CASSLLAGSSYEQYF
-	TRBV18	-	TRBJ1-5	TGTGCCAGCTCACCACCGGGCGGACTTCCCAATCAGCCCCAGCATTTT	CASSPPGGLPNQPQHF
TRBD1	TRBV7-9	-	TRBJ1-1	TGTGCCAGCAGCCCCCCGGGACAGGGGGGTGAAGCTTTCTTT	CASSPPGQGGEAFF
-	TRBV4-1	-	TRBJ2-1	TGCGCCAGCAGCCCAAAGCAGGAGGACCCCTACAATGAGCAGTTCTTC	CASSPKQEDPYNEQFF
TRBD1	TRBV2	few	TRBJ1-1	TGTGCCAGCAGGGAGACAGGGGGCAGGACTGAAGCTTTCTTT	CASRETGGRTEAFF
TRBD2	TRBV27	-	TRBJ2-7	TGTGCCAGCAGCCGGGGAGGGAGCTCCTACGAGCAGTACTTC	CASSRGGSSYEQYF
-	TRBV6-5	-	TRBJ1-1	TGTGCCACCCTGGAGGCCACTGAAGCTTTCTTT	CATLEATEAFF
TRBD2	TRBV6-5	-	TRBJ2-2	TGTGCCAGCAGTTCCCTGCTAGCGGGAGACACCGGGGAGCTGTTTTTT	CASSSLLAGDTGELFF
TRBD2	TRBV2	-	TRBJ2-3	TGTGCCAGCACTGTCGGGAGGGCCTCAGATACGCAGTATTTT	CASTVGRASDTQYF
-	TRBV3-1/TRBV3-2	-	TRBJ2-2	TGTGCCAGCAGCCAAGCTAGGCTACGGGTCTTGACCGGGGAGCTGTTTTTT	CASSQARLRVLTGELFF
-	TRBV19	-	TRBJ2-6	TGTGCCAGTAGCAACTCTGGGGCCAACGTCCTGACTTTC	CASSNSGANVLTF
-	TRBV7-2	-	TRBJ1-5	TGTGCCAGCAGCTTGTTGGTCGTAGAGCCCCAGCATTTT	CASSLLVVEPQHF
-	TRBV6-6	-	TRBJ2-2	TGTGCCAGCAGTTACTCGAGGCGGCGGGACACCGGGGAGCTGTTTTTT	CASSYSRRRDTGELFF
TRBD1	TRBV3-1/TRBV3-2	once	TRBJ1-5	TGTGCCAGCAGCCCGCGGGACAGGGGTTCGAATCAGCCCCAGCATTTT	CASSPRDRGSNQPQHF
-	TRBV5-1	-	TRBJ2-3	TGCGCCAGCAGCTTGGGACACCCGGTGGGCACAGATACGCAGTATTTT	CASSLGHPVGTDTQYF
TRBD2	TRBV24-1	-	TRBJ2-2	TGTGCCACCAGTGATGGACTAGCGGACACCGGGGAGCTGTTTTTT	CATSDGLADTGELFF
TRBD1	TRBV3-1/TRBV3-2	many	TRBJ2-7	TGTGCCAGCAGCCAAGGGACAGGGGCCTACGAGCAGTACTTC	CASSQGTGAYEQYF
TRBD1	TRBV10-3	once	TRBJ2-3	TGTGCCATCAGGCCCCACTCCAGGGGGACCACAGATACGCAGTATTTT	CAIRPHSRGTTDTQYF
-	TRBV4-1	-	TRBJ2-4	TGCGCCAGCAGCGGGGGCCCTAATGGGAACATTCAGTACTTC	CASSGGPNGNIQYF
TRBD1	TRBV30	-	TRBJ2-7	TGTGCCTGGCCACCGGGACAGGGAGGGTACGAGCAGTACTTC	CAWPPGQGGYEQYF
-	TRBV10-1	few	TRBJ2-7	TGCGCCAGCAGTGAGGGGACTGGCTTCCAGCAGTACTTC	CASSEGTGFQQYF
-	TRBV19	-	TRBJ1-2	TGTGCCAGTAGTACTGACAGGAGCTATGGCTACACCTTC	CASSTDRSYGYTF
TRBD2	TRBV11-2	-	TRBJ2-3	TGTGCCAGCAGCTTAGGCGCTAGCGGGCCTAGCGAGGATACGCAGTATTTT	CASSLGASGPSEDTQYF
TRBD2	TRBV7-3	-	TRBJ2-2	TGTGCCAGCAGCCCCAACGGGAGGGCCACCGGGGAGCTGTTTTTT	CASSPNGRATGELFF
-	TRBV5-4	once	TRBJ2-7	TGTGCCAGCAGCTTGCAGGGTCCAAGCTCCTACGAGCAGTACTTC	CASSLQGPSSYEQYF
TRBD1	TRBV10-2	once	TRBJ2-7	TGCGCCAGCAGTGAGTCGTGGACAGGTTTCGAGCAGTACTTC	CASSESWTGFEQYF
-	TRBV9	few	TRBJ2-7	TGTGCCAGCAGCCGCCCAGGGGTCTACGAGCAGTACTTC	CASSRPGVYEQYF
-	TRBV18	-	TRBJ2-3	TGTGCCAGCTCACCGCGGCGGGAACCCGATACGCAGTATTTT	CASSPRREPDTQYF
TRBD2	TRBV7-9	-	TRBJ2-1	TGTGCCAGCAGCTTAAGGGCTAGCGGGAGGAATGAGCAGTTCTTC	CASSLRASGRNEQFF
TRBD1	TRBV5-1	-	TRBJ2-3	TGCGCCAGCAGCTTGGGGACAGGGATGGATACGCAGTATTTT	CASSLGTGMDTQYF
-	TRBV28	-	TRBJ2-1	TGTGCCAGCAGTCCCCTCCGAGGTGAGCAGTTCTTC	CASSPLRGEQFF
TRBD2	TRBV6-6	-	TRBJ2-7	TGTGCCAGCAGTTACTCGAAAGCGGGAGGGGACGAGCAGTACTTC	CASSYSKAGGDEQYF
TRBD1	TRBV4-1	-	TRBJ1-1	TGCGCCAGCGCGACAGGGGCGGGAACTGAAGCTTTCTTT	CASATGAGTEAFF
TRBD1	TRBV6-5	few	TRBJ2-2	TGTGCCAGTCCTCAGGGGACAGGGAGCACCGGGGAGCTGTTTTTT	CASPQGTGSTGELFF
TRBD1	TRBV4-2	-	TRBJ2-2	TGTGCCAGCAGCCCGACAGGGGCAGGCACCGGGGAGCTGTTTTTT	CASSPTGAGTGELFF
TRBD2	TRBV10-1	-	TRBJ2-3	TGCGCCAGCTCCAGGGCGGGAGCCCCAGATACGCAGTATTTT	CASSRAGAPDTQYF
-	TRBV5-4	-	TRBJ2-7	TGTGCCAGCAGTCAAACAGGGGGAGGGGAGCAGTACTTC	CASSQTGGGEQYF
-	TRBV5-8	-	TRBJ1-5	TGTGCCAGCAGCGCGGATGGATATAGCAATCAGCCCCAGCATTTT	CASSADGYSNQPQHF
-	TRBV6-6	once	TRBJ2-7	TGTGCCAGCACCACGCTCCAATCGGGCGAGCAGTACTTC	CASTTLQSGEQYF
TRBD1	TRBV11-3	-	TRBJ2-7	TGTGCCAGCAGCTTAGTAACGGGGACAGGGCTAACCTACGAGCAGTACTTC	CASSLVTGTGLTYEQYF
-	TRBV19	-	TRBJ2-5	TGTGCCAGTAGTTCGATTCCGGGATACACCGGGGAGACCCAGTACTTC	CASSSIPGYTGETQYF
TRBD1	TRBV7-9	-	TRBJ1-2	TGTGCCAGCAGCTCAACAGGGGGAATGAACTATGGCTACACCTTC	CASSSTGGMNYGYTF